This T cell receptor beta chain was sequenced in a study of blood T cell repertoires in COVID-19. The overall study: PBMCs, B-cell-depleted T cells, or T cells were the source of the cDNA or gDNA that made up the material.

Per germline, CDR1 SGHRS and CDR2 YFSETQ. The CDR3 length is 15 residues. V lost 0 bases to trimming and J lost 4 bases; unmatched junction nucleotides: 4. Sequencing was performed with immunoSEQ multiplex PCR; in TCRdb, only in-frame clones are kept and a portion is missing. The sample consists of nearly 250,000 clones, more than 80% of them appearing once. A single count supports this clone. This study enrolled people aged 18 to 89 from 24 US geographic areas. A PCR-confirmed or clinician-diagnosed COVID-19 case had contacted exposed participants within 2 weeks of entry. The clonotype originates from a man between 45 and 60 years old who had been exposed to COVID-19. Sequencing used PBMCs or T cells enriched from blood (not recorded which). This chain connects TRBV5-1 to TRBJ1-2, with TRBD1 matching 9 bases. The CDR3 loop is CASSLVGTGSYGYTF. The CDR3 DNA reads TGCGCCAGCAGCTTGGTAGGGACAGGGTCCTATGGCTACACCTTC.